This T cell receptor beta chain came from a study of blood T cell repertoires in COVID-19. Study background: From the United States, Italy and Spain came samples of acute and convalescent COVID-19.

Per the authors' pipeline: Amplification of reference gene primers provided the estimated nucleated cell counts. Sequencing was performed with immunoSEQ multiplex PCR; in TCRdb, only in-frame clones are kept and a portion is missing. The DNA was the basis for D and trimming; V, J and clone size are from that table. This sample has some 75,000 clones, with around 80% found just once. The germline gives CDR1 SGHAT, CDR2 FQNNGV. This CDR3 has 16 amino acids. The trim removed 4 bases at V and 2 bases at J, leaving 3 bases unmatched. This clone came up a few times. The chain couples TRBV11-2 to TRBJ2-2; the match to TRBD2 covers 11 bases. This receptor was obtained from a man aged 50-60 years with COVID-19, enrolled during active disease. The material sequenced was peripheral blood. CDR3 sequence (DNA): TGTGCCAGCAGCTCCGGACTAGCGGGCAACACCGGGGAGCTGTTTTTT. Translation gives CASSSGLAGNTGELFF.